The 14 T cell receptor beta chains below were found in one sample sequenced in a study of a mutant IDH1 vaccine in newly diagnosed glioma. Time point reported: week 47, end of study. Alongside topical imiquimod, each dose of vaccine comprised 300 ug of mutant IDH1 20-mer peptide. Clones were read by immunoSEQ multiplex PCR, and TCRdb kept only the in-frame ones, dropping some. The repertoire holds approximately 22,000 clones, with around 76% as singletons. These receptors lack a known antigen. The sequencing used PBMCs, collected from a glioma patient whose treatment included an IDH1 peptide vaccine. These TCRs come from a middle-aged man with glioma. Some clones in this sample may be carry-over from other donors' samples.

The V gene is TRBV2, the J gene TRBJ2-5; 7 bases agree with TRBD1. The CDR3 spans 14 residues. J gave up 4 bases and V 3 bases, and 5 bases lay outside the gene matches. Germline CDR1 SNHLY, CDR2 FYNNEI. The CDR3 coding sequence is TGTGCCAGCAGTGATGACAGGGCGGGAGAGACCCAGTACTTC. This codes for CASSDDRAGETQYF.

This CDR3 reads CASSADSYGYTF. The CDR3 coding sequence is TGTGCCAGCAGTGCTGACAGCTATGGCTACACCTTC. V and J are TRBV2 and TRBJ1-2; the D gene is possibly TRBD1 (5 bases). This CDR3 has 12 amino acids. Germline V gene data show CDR1 as SNHLY and CDR2 as FYNNEI. V was clipped by 4 bases and J by 4 bases, with 7 bases between them.

The CDR3 sequence: CASSLGTSPEGETQYF. The CDR3 nucleotides read TGCGCCAGCAGCTTGGGGACTAGCCCAGAAGGAGAGACCCAGTACTTC. V and J are TRBV5-1 and TRBJ2-5; 8 positions agree with TRBD2. CDR1 is SGHRS and CDR2 is YFSETQ in the germline V gene. Trimming at V came to 0 bases and at J to 4 bases, leaving 8 bases not matched to a gene. This CDR3 is 16 amino acids long.

The chain combines TRBV5-1 with TRBJ2-5, with TRBD1 identical over 7 bases. The junction had 7 bases not matched to a gene; V was cut back by 3 bases and J by 5 bases. The CDR3 has 14 residues. CDR1 is SGHRS and CDR2 is YFSETQ in the germline V gene. The CDR3 DNA is TGCGCCAGCAGCTACGCGACAGGGTCGGAGACCCAGTACTTC. Protein product: CASSYATGSETQYF.

The CDR3 sequence is CASSPLGQKETQYF. CDR3 nucleotide sequence: TGTGCCAGCAGCCCCCTGGGGCAGAAAGAGACCCAGTACTTC. The rearrangement uses TRBV5-6 and TRBJ2-5, with D possibly TRBD1 on 5 matching bases. Trimming took 4 bases from V and 3 from J, leaving 13 bases between them. The CDR3 is made up of 14 amino acids. Germline CDR1 reads SGHDT; CDR2 reads YYEEEE.

This clone was seen only a few times. The chain carries TRBV5-1 and TRBJ1-1; D call uncertain. Trimming removed 2 bases from V and 7 bases from J, with 9 bases in between. This CDR3 region has 12 residues. Per the germline V gene, CDR1 is SGHRS and CDR2 is YFSETQ. The CDR3 is CASSFGRREAFF. CDR3 nucleotide sequence: TGCGCCAGCAGCTTCGGAAGGCGTGAAGCTTTCTTT.

The V call is TRBV11-2, the J call TRBJ2-3; D unclear. The CDR3 totals 15 residues. Trimming shortened V by 5 bases and J by 1 base, and 13 bases separated the two germline ends. Germline loops: CDR1 SGHAT, CDR2 FQNNGV. The CDR3 DNA reads as TGTGCCAGCAGCACCCACTCGTCAGGCACAGATACGCAGTATTTT. It specifies CASSTHSSGTDTQYF.

The chain joins TRBV12-5 to TRBJ1-4; D unclear. Germline values: CDR1 LGHNT, CDR2 FRNRAP. Deletions cut 0 bases from V and 7 bases from J, with 15 bases between. The CDR3 runs to 16 residues. CDR3 protein: CASGLVLSGSTEKLFF. CDR3 bases: TGTGCTAGTGGTTTGGTACTCTCAGGTAGTACTGAAAAACTGTTTTTT.

The rearrangement links TRBV7-9 to TRBJ2-7, with D unclear. The germline CDR1 and CDR2 sequences are SEHNR and FQNEAQ (reference sequence). The V and J ends lost 5 bases and 5 bases respectively, with 10 bases between them. The CDR3 length is 12 residues. The CDR3 reads CASSQTANEQYF. Here the CDR3 DNA reads TGTGCCAGCAGCCAAACAGCCAACGAGCAGTACTTC.

The rearrangement uses TRBV10-1 and TRBJ2-7, with 8 bases that match TRBD2. The trim removed 10 bases at V and 0 bases at J, leaving 11 bases unmatched. In germline, CDR1 is WNHNN, CDR2 SYGVQD (reference sequence). The CDR3 runs 15 residues. This CDR3 reads CANTGRDTTSYEQYF. The CDR3 coding sequence is TGCGCCAACACCGGGAGGGACACCACCTCCTACGAGCAGTACTTC.

The genes are TRBV2 and TRBJ2-3, with TRBD2 as a possible D gene (7 bases). Germline CDR1 SNHLY, CDR2 FYNNEI. This CDR3 is 14 amino acids long. V lost 7 bases and J lost 3, with 14 bases in between. CDR3 sequence reads: CASKGGGRTDTQYF. Written as DNA, the CDR3 is TGTGCCAGCAAGGGGGGGGGTAGGACAGATACGCAGTATTTT.

This clone occurred a few times. This chain joins TRBV6-1 and TRBJ2-1; 7 bases align to TRBD1. CDR3 size: 14 residues. CDR1 and CDR2 from the germline V gene are MNHNS and SASEGT. J lost 4 bases, V lost 6 bases, and 6 bases had no gene match. This CDR3 is CASSGDREYNEQFF. CDR3 DNA: TGTGCCAGCAGCGGTGACAGGGAATACAATGAGCAGTTCTTC.

The chain has TRBV15 and TRBJ2-5; 11 bases map to TRBD2. V was pared by 4 bases and J by 3 bases, with 1 base of the junction left unmatched. Per the germline V gene, CDR1 is LNHNV and CDR2 is YYDKDF (reference sequence). This CDR3 is built from 14 residues. The CDR3 region has the DNA TGTGCCACCAGCAAGACTAGCGGGGAAGAGACCCAGTACTTC. Translation: CATSKTSGEETQYF.

The rearrangement links TRBV27 to TRBJ1-6, with D possibly being TRBD1 (5 bases). Germline V gene data show CDR1 as MNHEY and CDR2 as SMNVEV (reference sequence). V lost 6 bases, J lost 7 bases, and 13 bases lay in between. There are 14 residues in the CDR3. For the CDR3, the DNA is TGTGCCAGCAGCTCCCTCCGACAGAATTCACCCCTCCACTTT. Translated: CASSSLRQNSPLHF.